A selection of T cell receptor beta chains follows, all from one sample in a study of response to subunit inactivated influenza vaccine. TCRdb reprocessed the RT-PCR reads via MiXCR and lists one record per CDR3 protein. The repertoire holds more than 600,000 distinct CDR3 sequences, roughly 20% seen once, with about 11% in the top ten. The sample here was PBMCs from blood, taken approximately 5 days after vaccination. The receptors were gathered from a man aged 50-60 years who received an inactivated influenza vaccine. Both conserved end residues are part of each CDR3. D genes are given only for firm matches. Expanded clones are given a class, and other clones once, few, many or no size at all.

TRBV7-9	TRBJ2-3	few	TRBD1	CASSRTGVDTQYF	TGTGCCAGCAGCCGGACAGGGGTGGATACGCAGTATTTT
TRBV12-3/TRBV12-4	TRBJ2-7	many	TRBD2	CASSSPTSGDYEQYF	TGTGCCAGCAGTTCCCCGACTAGCGGTGATTACGAGCAGTACTTC
TRBV15	TRBJ2-3	few	.	CATSRVSGSADTQYF	TGTGCCACCAGCAGAGTGTCAGGTAGCGCAGATACGCAGTATTTT
TRBV7-2	TRBJ1-1	.	.	CASSFTGYTEAFF	TGTGCCAGCAGCTTTACAGGGTACACTGAAGCTTTCTTT
TRBV29-1	TRBJ2-1	.	TRBD1	CSVVTDREYNEQFF	TGCAGCGTTGTTACGGACAGGGAATACAATGAGCAGTTCTTC
TRBV5-1	TRBJ1-1	.	.	CASSLIQGTVTEAFF	TGCGCCAGCAGCCTGATTCAAGGGACGGTCACTGAAGCTTTCTTT
TRBV6-1	TRBJ1-3	.	.	CASSQDRSSGNTIYF	TGTGCCAGCAGCCAGGACCGGTCCTCTGGAAACACCATATATTTT
TRBV7-2	TRBJ1-2	.	.	CASRLPGGPSVQGYTF	TGTGCCAGCAGACTGCCGGGGGGGCCCTCGGTTCAGGGCTACACCTTC
TRBV4-3	TRBJ2-7	few	.	CASSQDWGFGDEQYF	TGCGCCAGCAGCCAAGATTGGGGTTTCGGGGACGAGCAGTACTTC
TRBV11-2	TRBJ2-1	few	.	CASSLGSAGAGQFF	TGTGCCAGCAGCTTAGGCTCAGCAGGGGCGGGACAGTTCTTC
TRBV5-6	TRBJ2-3	few	.	CASSVDGGTDTQYF	TGTGCCAGCAGCGTGGACGGAGGCACAGATACGCAGTATTTT
TRBV4-2	TRBJ2-7	.	.	CASSQAGGVGSYEQYF	TGTGCCAGCAGCCAGGCCGGGGGTGTTGGATCCTACGAGCAGTACTTC
TRBV6-5	TRBJ1-6	many	.	CASSYDDGWNSPLHF	TGTGCCAGCAGTTACGACGACGGCTGGAATTCACCCCTCCACTTT
TRBV5-1	TRBJ2-6	.	.	CASSLRGFAGSSGANVLTF	TGCGCCAGCAGCTTGAGAGGTTTTGCAGGGAGCTCTGGGGCCAACGTCCTGACTTTC
TRBV10-3	TRBJ2-3	.	.	CAISGSAAPPLTDTQYF	TGTGCCATCAGTGGTTCTGCAGCACCGCCCCTCACAGATACGCAGTATTTT
TRBV11-1	TRBJ2-5	once	TRBD1	CASSTTASQGAGIDRTQYF	TGTGCCAGCAGTACCACTGCGAGCCAGGGGGCGGGAATCGATAGGACCCAGTACTTC
TRBV20-1	TRBJ1-3	many	.	CSAREGGSGNTIYF	TGCAGTGCTAGAGAGGGGGGTTCAGGAAACACCATATATTTT
TRBV6-5	TRBJ1-1	many	.	CASSYFGGRNTEAFF	TGTGCCAGCAGTTACTTTGGAGGGAGGAACACTGAAGCTTTCTTT
TRBV4-1	TRBJ1-6	few	.	CASSQGGTSLSSYNSPLHF	TGCGCCAGCAGCCAAGGTGGGACAAGCCTGAGCTCCTATAATTCACCCCTCCACTTT
TRBV7-6	TRBJ2-3	.	.	CASSHFGGGTSTDTQYF	TGTGCCAGCAGCCACTTCGGAGGCGGAACTAGCACAGATACGCAGTATTTT
TRBV20-1	TRBJ2-7	.	TRBD2	CSAGKPGTSGRGEQYF	TGCAGTGCTGGGAAACCCGGGACTAGCGGGAGAGGCGAGCAGTACTTC
TRBV29-1	TRBJ1-2	few	.	CSTREGANYGYTF	TGCAGCACGAGGGAGGGAGCTAACTATGGCTACACCTTC
TRBV3-1	TRBJ2-7	.	TRBD2	CASSQEGGEQYF	TGTGCCAGCAGCCAAGAGGGAGGGGAGCAGTACTTC
TRBV12-3/TRBV12-4	TRBJ2-2	few	TRBD2	CASSRTSGISANTGELFF	TGTGCCAGCAGCCGGACTAGCGGGATAAGCGCGAACACCGGGGAGCTGTTTTTT
TRBV11-2	TRBJ2-7	.	TRBD1	CASGRTGGEQYF	TGTGCCAGCGGTCGGACAGGGGGCGAGCAGTACTTC
TRBV7-2	TRBJ2-1	many	TRBD1	CASSTGTGAYNEQFF	TGTGCCAGCAGTACCGGGACAGGGGCATACAATGAGCAGTTCTTC
TRBV7-3	TRBJ2-1	few	.	CASSLGWPPLGDNEQFF	TGTGCCAGCAGCTTAGGTTGGCCTCCCCTTGGGGACAATGAGCAGTTCTTC
TRBV5-1	TRBJ1-1	.	.	CASSLVDGAGAFF	TGCGCCAGCAGCTTGGTGGATGGGGCAGGTGCTTTCTTT
TRBV29-1	TRBJ2-5	many	.	CSVSNAKTQYF	TGCAGCGTTAGTAACGCGAAGACCCAGTACTTC
TRBV9	TRBJ2-7	.	.	CASSVAGGSSYEQYF	TGTGCCAGCAGCGTAGCTGGGGGAAGCTCCTACGAGCAGTACTTC
TRBV11-2	TRBJ2-4	.	.	CASSLGVKNIQYF	TGTGCCAGCAGCTTAGGGGTCAAAAACATTCAGTACTTC
TRBV5-1	TRBJ2-3	.	.	CASSLGGHSDTQYF	TGCGCCAGCAGCTTGGGCGGGCATAGCGATACGCAGTATTTT
TRBV24-1	TRBJ2-3	many	.	CATSDSDGTDTQYF	TGTGCCACCAGTGATTCCGACGGCACAGATACGCAGTATTTT
TRBV4-3	TRBJ2-1	once	.	CASSQVSGVAYNEQFF	TGCGCCAGCAGCCAAGTTTCAGGGGTCGCCTACAATGAGCAGTTCTTC
TRBV28	TRBJ2-7	.	TRBD1	CASSLPDRIYEQYF	TGTGCCAGCAGTCTACCGGACAGGATATACGAGCAGTACTTC
TRBV20-1	TRBJ2-1	.	TRBD2	CSARAGLAGGPRYNEQFF	TGCAGTGCTAGAGCAGGGCTAGCGGGAGGGCCGAGGTACAATGAGCAGTTCTTC
TRBV2	TRBJ2-7	few	TRBD2	CASEGRETAYEQYF	TGTGCCAGTGAGGGGCGGGAGACGGCCTACGAGCAGTACTTC
TRBV29-1	TRBJ1-2	few	.	CSVGGGNYGYTF	TGCAGCGTTGGCGGGGGGAACTATGGCTACACCTTC
TRBV25-1	TRBJ2-5	.	.	CATEQETQYF	TGTGCCACGGAGCAAGAGACCCAGTACTTC
TRBV30	TRBJ2-2	.	.	CAWNWVGNTGELFF	TGTGCCTGGAATTGGGTAGGGAACACCGGGGAGCTGTTTTTT
TRBV9	TRBJ2-2	many	.	CASSRQPVNTGELFF	TGTGCCAGCAGTAGACAGCCAGTGAACACCGGGGAGCTGTTTTTT
TRBV7-6	TRBJ2-7	few	.	CASASVAGEQYF	TGTGCCAGCGCATCGGTTGCGGGTGAGCAGTACTTC
TRBV12-3/TRBV12-4	TRBJ2-3	few	.	CASSLWAGLGDTQYF	TGTGCCAGCAGTTTATGGGCAGGGTTGGGAGATACGCAGTATTTT
TRBV7-7	TRBJ2-2	few	.	CASSPIGRDGELFF	TGTGCCAGCAGCCCCATAGGGCGAGACGGGGAGCTGTTTTTT
TRBV5-1	TRBJ1-4	.	.	CASSLERLGGGKLFF	TGCGCCAGCAGCTTGGAACGGCTGGGTGGGGGAAAACTGTTTTTT
TRBV20-1	TRBJ1-2	few	TRBD1	CSARGTGQRVGYTF	TGCAGTGCTAGAGGGACAGGGCAGCGTGTTGGCTACACCTTC
TRBV12-3/TRBV12-4	TRBJ2-5	few	.	CASSLGRTKQETQYF	TGTGCCAGCAGTTTGGGTCGGACTAAGCAAGAGACCCAGTACTTC
TRBV6-1	TRBJ2-1	few	TRBD2	CASSARTSGGHYEQFF	TGTGCCAGCAGTGCACGGACTAGCGGGGGGCACTACGAGCAGTTCTTC
TRBV11-2	TRBJ1-1	few	.	CASSSPSYRGEAFF	TGTGCCAGCAGCTCCCCCTCTTACCGGGGTGAAGCTTTCTTT
TRBV5-1	TRBJ2-2	.	TRBD1	CASSLLPTGIGTGELFF	TGCGCCAGCAGCCTCCTCCCGACAGGGATCGGCACCGGGGAGCTGTTTTTT